The T cell receptor beta chain under discussion was sequenced for a study of CD8+CD57+ T cells in acquired aplastic anemia. Study summary: The mean DNA yield obtained from sorted CD4+ and CD8+ cells came to around 3 ug.

Patients chosen for sequencing had CD8+CD57+ cells that had expanded, as shown by flow cytometry. Patients uniformly had severe acquired aplastic anemia. Therapy had not been given to patients before blood sampling. There are 12 residues in the CDR3. CDR1 is LGHNA and CDR2 is YNFKEQ in the germline V gene. V was pared by 8 bases and J by 8 bases, with 15 bases between. TCR beta VDJ and CDR3 profiling used genomic DNA as template. Each CDR3 protein gets one entry after TCRdb re-called the reads with MiXCR. The sample holds about 160,000 distinct CDR3 sequences, 40% to 60% seen once. This clonotype was detected ten times or more. Its antigen remains unidentified. General study findings and limits: Common to patients and controls were approximately 30 CD8+ CDR3 sequences.

This TCR was sampled from a human donor with aplastic anemia. The chain couples TRBV4-2 to TRBJ1-1; D not certain. Sample: sorted CD4+, CD8+, or CD8+CD57+ T cells (not recorded which) from PBMCs. CDR3 sequence reads: CASLGADSEAFF. The CDR3 DNA reads as TGTGCCAGCTTAGGAGCAGACTCGGAAGCTTTCTTT.